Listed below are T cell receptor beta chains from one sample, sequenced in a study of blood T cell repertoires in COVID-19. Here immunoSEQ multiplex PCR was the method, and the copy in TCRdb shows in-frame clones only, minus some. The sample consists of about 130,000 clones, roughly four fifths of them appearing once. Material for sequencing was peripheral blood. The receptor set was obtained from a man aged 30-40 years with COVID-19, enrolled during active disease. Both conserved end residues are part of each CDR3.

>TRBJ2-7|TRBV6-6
CASTTPGQDYEQYF
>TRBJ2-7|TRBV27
CASSVLGGAYEQYF
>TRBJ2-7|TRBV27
CASSLGQGQNEQYF
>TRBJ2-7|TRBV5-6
CASSDRSYEQYF
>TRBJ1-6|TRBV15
CATSRGQGAPLHF
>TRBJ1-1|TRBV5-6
CASSFSPGGEAFF
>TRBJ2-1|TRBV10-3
CAISESGGHNEQFF
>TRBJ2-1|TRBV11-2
CASSLGQSSYNEQFF
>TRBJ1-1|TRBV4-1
CASSQGITNTEAFF
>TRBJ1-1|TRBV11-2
CASSLQQRTEAFF
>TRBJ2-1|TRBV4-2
CASSQGGEVAGNEQFF
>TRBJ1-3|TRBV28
CASSLAVRDRVGNTIYF
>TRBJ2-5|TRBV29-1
CSGNGAQETQYF
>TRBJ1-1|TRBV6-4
CASRKGARNTEAFF
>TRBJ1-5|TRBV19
CASSISQGMANQPQHF
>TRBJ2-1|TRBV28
CASSFGGRAYNEQFF
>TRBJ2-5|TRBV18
CASSRSETQYF
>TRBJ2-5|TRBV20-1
CSATSGDAQYF
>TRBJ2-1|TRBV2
CASTPASGNKQFF
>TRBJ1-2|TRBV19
CASGGPYGYTF
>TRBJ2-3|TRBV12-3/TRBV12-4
CASRTSDLAQYF
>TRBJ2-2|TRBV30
CAWRRGINTGELFF
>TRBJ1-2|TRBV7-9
CASSLRGAERAINYGYTF
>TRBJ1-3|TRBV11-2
CASSTYGGYGNTIYF